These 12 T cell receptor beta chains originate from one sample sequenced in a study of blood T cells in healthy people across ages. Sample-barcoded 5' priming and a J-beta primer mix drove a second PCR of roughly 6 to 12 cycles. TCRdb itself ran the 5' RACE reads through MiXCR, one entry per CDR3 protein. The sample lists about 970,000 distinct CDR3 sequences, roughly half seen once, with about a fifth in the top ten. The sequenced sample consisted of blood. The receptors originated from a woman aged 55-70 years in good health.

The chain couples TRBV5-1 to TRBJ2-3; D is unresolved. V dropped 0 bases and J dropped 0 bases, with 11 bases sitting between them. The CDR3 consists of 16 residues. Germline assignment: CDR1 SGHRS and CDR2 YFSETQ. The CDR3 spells CASSLDGDPSTDTQYF. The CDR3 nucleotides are TGCGCCAGCAGCTTGGACGGCGACCCTAGCACAGATACGCAGTATTTT.

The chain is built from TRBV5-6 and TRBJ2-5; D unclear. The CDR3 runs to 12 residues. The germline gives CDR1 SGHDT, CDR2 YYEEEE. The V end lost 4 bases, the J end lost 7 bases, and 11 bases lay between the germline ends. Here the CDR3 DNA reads TGTGCCAGCAGCCAAGATATTGTGACCCAGTACTTC. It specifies CASSQDIVTQYF. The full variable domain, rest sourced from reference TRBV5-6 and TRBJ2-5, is DAGVTQSPTHLIKTRGQQVTLRCSPKSGHDTVSWYQQALGQGPQFIFQYYEEEERQRGNFPDRFSGHQFPNYSSELNVNALLLGDSALYLCASSQDIVTQYFGPGTRLLVL.

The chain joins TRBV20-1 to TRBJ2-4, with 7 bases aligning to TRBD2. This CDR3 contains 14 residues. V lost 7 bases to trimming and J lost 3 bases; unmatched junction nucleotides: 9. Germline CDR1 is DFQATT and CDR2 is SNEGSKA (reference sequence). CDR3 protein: CSVRREYGKNIQYF. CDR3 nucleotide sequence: TGCAGTGTCCGGCGGGAGTACGGCAAAAACATTCAGTACTTC.

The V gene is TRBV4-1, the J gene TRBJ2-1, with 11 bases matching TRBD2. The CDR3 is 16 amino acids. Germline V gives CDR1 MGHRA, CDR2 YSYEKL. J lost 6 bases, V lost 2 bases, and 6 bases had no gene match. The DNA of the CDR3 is TGCGCCAGCAGCCAATTGACTAGCGGGAAGGGCAATGAGCAGTTCTTC. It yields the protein CASSQLTSGKGNEQFF.

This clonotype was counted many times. CDR3 region: CASSLAGVDTQYF. In nucleotides, the CDR3 is TGTGCCAGCAGTTTAGCGGGAGTGGATACGCAGTATTTT. This chain joins TRBV12-3 or TRBV12-4 and TRBJ2-3; D may be TRBD2 (5 bases). CDR3 length equals 13 residues. V was clipped by 0 bases and J by 6 bases, with 7 bases between them.

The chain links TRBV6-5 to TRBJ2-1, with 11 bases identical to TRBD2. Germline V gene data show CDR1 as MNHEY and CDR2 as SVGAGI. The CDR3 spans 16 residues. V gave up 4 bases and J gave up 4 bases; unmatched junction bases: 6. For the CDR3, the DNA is TGTGCCAGCAGTTTCATAGCGGGAGGGCGGTACAATGAGCAGTTCTTC. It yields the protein CASSFIAGGRYNEQFF.

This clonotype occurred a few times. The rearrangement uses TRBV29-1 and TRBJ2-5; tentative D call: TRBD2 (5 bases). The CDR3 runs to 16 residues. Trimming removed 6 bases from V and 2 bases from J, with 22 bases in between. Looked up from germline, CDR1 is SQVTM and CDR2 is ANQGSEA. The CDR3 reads CSVPEGYAASQETQYF. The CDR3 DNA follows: TGCAGCGTCCCTGAGGGCTACGCCGCCAGTCAAGAGACCCAGTACTTC.

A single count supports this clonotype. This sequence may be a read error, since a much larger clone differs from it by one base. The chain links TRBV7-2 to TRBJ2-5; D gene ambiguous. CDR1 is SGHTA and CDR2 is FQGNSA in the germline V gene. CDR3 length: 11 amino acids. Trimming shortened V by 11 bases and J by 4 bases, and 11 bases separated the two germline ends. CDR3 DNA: TGTGCCGGCATCCGAGGAGAGACCCAGTACTTC. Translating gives CAGIRGETQYF.

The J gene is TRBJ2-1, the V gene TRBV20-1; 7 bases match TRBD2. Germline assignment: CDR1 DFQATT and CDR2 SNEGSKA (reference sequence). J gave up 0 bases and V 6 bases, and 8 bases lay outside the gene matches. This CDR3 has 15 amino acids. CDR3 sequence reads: CSASILAASYNEQFF. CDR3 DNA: TGCAGTGCCAGTATTCTAGCGGCCTCCTACAATGAGCAGTTCTTC.

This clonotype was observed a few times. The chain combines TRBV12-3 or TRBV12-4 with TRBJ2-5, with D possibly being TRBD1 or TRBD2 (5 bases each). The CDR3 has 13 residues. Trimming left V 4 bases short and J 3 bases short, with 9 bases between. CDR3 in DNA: TGTGCCAGCAGTTGGGGACCAGAAGAGACCCAGTACTTC. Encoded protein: CASSWGPEETQYF.

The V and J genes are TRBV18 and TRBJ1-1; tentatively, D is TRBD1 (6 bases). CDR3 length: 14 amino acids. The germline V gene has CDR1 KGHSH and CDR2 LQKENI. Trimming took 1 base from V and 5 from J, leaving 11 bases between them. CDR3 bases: TGTGCCAGCTCACCACTGGGACAAGCTACTGAAGCTTTCTTT. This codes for CASSPLGQATEAFF. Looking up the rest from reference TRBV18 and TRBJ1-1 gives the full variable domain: NAGVMQNPRHLVRRRGQEARLRCSPMKGHSHVYWYRQLPEEGLKFMVYLQKENIIDESGMPKERFSAEFPKEGPSILRIQQVVRGDSAAYFCASSPLGQATEAFFGQGTRLTVV.

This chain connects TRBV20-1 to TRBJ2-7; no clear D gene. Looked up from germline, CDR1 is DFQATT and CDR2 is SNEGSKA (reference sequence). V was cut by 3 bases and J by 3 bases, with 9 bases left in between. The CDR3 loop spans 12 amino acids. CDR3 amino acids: CSASGLNYEQYF. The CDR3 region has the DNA TGCAGTGCTAGTGGTCTAAACTACGAGCAGTACTTC.